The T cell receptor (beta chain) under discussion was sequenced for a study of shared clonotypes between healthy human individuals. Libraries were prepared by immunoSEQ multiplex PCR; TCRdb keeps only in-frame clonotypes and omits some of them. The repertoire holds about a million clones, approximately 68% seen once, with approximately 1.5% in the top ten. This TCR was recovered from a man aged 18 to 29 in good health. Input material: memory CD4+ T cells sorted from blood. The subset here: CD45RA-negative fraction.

The CDR3 spells CAWSAEDSNSPLHF. CDR3 bases: TGTGCCTGGAGTGCCGAGGACAGTAATTCACCCCTCCACTTT. The chain is built from TRBV30 and TRBJ1-6, with D possibly being TRBD1 (6 bases). V was cut by 1 base and J by 6 bases, with 10 bases left in between. This CDR3 is 14 amino acids long. Per the germline V gene, CDR1 is GTSNPN and CDR2 is SVGIG (reference sequence).